The present TCR beta chain was sequenced within a study of breast tumors, draining lymph nodes, adjacent tissues (dated by TCRdb to the mid-2010s). For the wider study: TCR beta repertoires were compared across tumor, adjacent nontumor tissue and axillary lymph nodes obtained from breast cancer patients. In human breast cancer, the study set out to evaluate how tumor, surrounding tissue and draining lymph node repertoires relate to one another and whether T cells may move between these sites.

TCRdb shows the sequencer as Illumina HiSeq 2000. Multiplex PCR amplification was used to generate the TCR beta chain libraries. High-throughput sequencing was used to analyze the amplified TCR beta chain products. TCRdb reanalyzed the raw reads on its own, using fastp at Q25 for trimming and MiXCR for clone calling, and kept in-frame beta chains. A single entry per CDR3 protein holds the most common genes and DNA from its merged rows. The sample table holds 15,000 to 20,000 distinct CDR3 sequences, of which less than 75% were seen once. Of the sample, under 25% is held by the ten largest clones. The adjacent samples were made up of nontumor breast tissue that surrounded the tumor. Here is what the overall study found, with its caveats: A scenario in which most tumor T cells derive from the lymph node and then expand within tumor tissue was judged to be consistent with the data. The conclusion that tumor T cells originate in lymph nodes was presented as consistent with a hypothesis rather than as directly demonstrated. Tumors showed preferential V and J gene usage, and their T-cell repertoire diversity fell below that of lymph nodes yet above that of nontumor tissue. In luminal-like breast cancer, tumor and nontumor tissue repertoires resembled each other significantly more than in basal-like breast cancer.

CDR1 is given as DFQATT and CDR2 as SNEGSKA, both from the germline V gene (reference sequence). Between the V and J ends, shortened by 3 bases and 8 bases respectively, the junction contains 17 bases. The CDR3 spans 14 residues, from the cysteine through the phenylalanine. CDR3 DNA only is kept here, 42 bases in frame from base 1. This clonotype occurred once. Its antigen remains unidentified. No per-base quality is available; no much larger clone lies one base away. Evidence from one read is weak. Recombination linked TRBV20-1 to TRBJ2-1, with the D segment identity uncertain. This clonotype originated in a female donor with breast cancer. Some clones in this sample may be carry-over from other donors' samples. Sequenced material: tumor-adjacent breast tissue. The sequenced DNA is TGCAGTGCTAGGGCTCCGTATCCCGCGGATGAGCAGTTCTTC. Translation gives CSARAPYPADEQFF.